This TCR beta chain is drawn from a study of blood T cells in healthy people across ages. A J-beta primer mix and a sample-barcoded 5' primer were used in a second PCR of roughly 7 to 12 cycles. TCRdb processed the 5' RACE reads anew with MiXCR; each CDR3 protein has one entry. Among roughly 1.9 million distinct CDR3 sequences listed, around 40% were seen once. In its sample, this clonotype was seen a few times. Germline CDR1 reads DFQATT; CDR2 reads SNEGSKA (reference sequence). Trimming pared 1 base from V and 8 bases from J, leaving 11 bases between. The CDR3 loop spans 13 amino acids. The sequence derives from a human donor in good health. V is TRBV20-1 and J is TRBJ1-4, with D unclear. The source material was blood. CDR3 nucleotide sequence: TGCAGTGCTAGAGCAAGAAACGACGAAAAACTGTTTTTT. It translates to CSARARNDEKLFF.